The sequence of this TCR beta chain was determined in a study of cytomegalovirus exposure and HLA in healthy donors. General study findings and limits: Some V segments, TRBV6-2 and TRBV6-3 among them, were indistinguishable and were therefore excluded.

As for this clone: The antigen is not known.

Though nominally healthy at sampling, donors likely had unrecorded immune exposures. PCR involved 60 Vbeta and 13 Jbeta primers. Here immunoSEQ multiplex PCR was the method, and the copy in TCRdb shows in-frame clones only, minus some. The sample shows 200,000 or so clones, 80% to 85% of them seen only once. V lost 1 base and J 5 bases, leaving 9 bases between the germline ends. This CDR3 is built from 13 residues. Per germline, CDR1 SGHTA and CDR2 FQGNSA. The chain has TRBV7-2 and TRBJ2-7, with D perhaps TRBD1 (6 bases). This TCR was sampled from a woman aged 18 to 35 in good health and CMV-seropositive. The sample comprised PBMCs. CDR3 nucleotides: TGTGCCAGCAGCTTAGGCTACAGGGACGAGCAGTACGTC. This gives the protein CASSLGYRDEQYV.